This entry describes one TCR beta chain. Its antigen is undetermined. This specimen belongs to a study of regulatory T cells in long-lasting Graves disease. The CDR3 has 12 amino acids. The germline V gene has CDR1 SQVTM and CDR2 ANQGSEA. Trimming took off 6 bases at V and 2 bases at J, with 10 bases between the two ends. To make TCR beta libraries, researchers used iRepertoire HTBI primers and Arm-PCR of CDR3 regions. TCRdb fed the multiplex PCR reads into MiXCR, producing one record per CDR3 protein. The repertoire holds some 560,000 distinct CDR3 sequences, with 16% as singletons. Documented time point: newly diagnosed GD, antithyroid drugs for less than 3 months. The TCR library was made from RNA extracted from PBMCs. Study-level points and caveats: Having few samples may have compromised the accuracy.

The sample was also linked to a second study, of T cells in Graves' hyperthyroidism and ophthalmopathy. Per that study: Graves' hyperthyroidism without ophthalmopathy progression within 18 months was termed stable. TCR CDR3 regions were first amplified by RT-PCR with HTBI primers.

The chain recombines TRBV29-1 with TRBJ1-1; no clear D gene. The sample in question was peripheral blood mononuclear cells (PBMCs), obtained at new diagnosis, from a patient treated with antithyroid drugs. This clonotype was sampled from a woman aged 40 to 65 with Graves disease. CDR3 loop: CSVAERNTEAFF. Here the CDR3 DNA reads TGCAGCGTAGCTGAGCGAAACACTGAAGCTTTCTTT.